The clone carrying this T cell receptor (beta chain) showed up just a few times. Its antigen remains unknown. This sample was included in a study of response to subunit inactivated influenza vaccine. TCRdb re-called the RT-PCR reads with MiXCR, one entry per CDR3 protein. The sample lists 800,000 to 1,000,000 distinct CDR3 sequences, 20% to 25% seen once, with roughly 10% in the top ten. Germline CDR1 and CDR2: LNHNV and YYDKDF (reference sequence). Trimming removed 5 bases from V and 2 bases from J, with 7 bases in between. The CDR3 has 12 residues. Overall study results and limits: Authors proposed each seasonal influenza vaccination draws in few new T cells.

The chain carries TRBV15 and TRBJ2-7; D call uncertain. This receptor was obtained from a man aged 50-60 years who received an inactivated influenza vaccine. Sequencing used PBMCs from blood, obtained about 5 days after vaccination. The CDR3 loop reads CATSPPTYEQYF. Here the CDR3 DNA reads TGTGCCACCAGCCCACCCACCTACGAGCAGTACTTC.